Below, 30 T cell receptor beta chains from the same sample are listed, as sequenced in a study of beta chain features in type 1 diabetes. Findings of the study overall: People with Type 1 diabetes carried modestly yet significantly shorter TCRB CDR3s in all four CD4+ subsets.

Of the isolated RNA, all was reverse transcribed, and so the sequenced material was expressed TCRB transcripts. TCRdb keeps only in-frame clones here, not all; method: immunoSEQ multiplex PCR. The repertoire holds roughly 280,000 clones, 24% seen once, with around 0.013% in the top ten. The antigens these receptors bind are not known. Sample: naive CD4+ T cells from blood. The receptors shown here come from a woman aged 25-40 years with type 1 diabetes.

This chain links TRBV7-3 with TRBJ2-1; D ambiguous. Germline V gene data show CDR1 as SGHTA and CDR2 as FQGTGA. The CDR3 is made up of 13 amino acids. V lost 2 bases and J lost 9, with 11 bases in between. CDR3 coding DNA: TGTGCCAGCAGCTTATCCGCTAGTGGTGAGCAGTTCTTC. It encodes CASSLSASGEQFF.

This clone has more than one count but fewer than ten. This chain links TRBV30 with TRBJ1-5; D gene ambiguous. V gave up 4 bases and J gave up 1 base, with 8 bases separating them. CDR3 length: 13 amino acids. Germline CDR1 GTSNPN, CDR2 SVGIG (reference sequence). CDR3 residues: CAWTGESNQPQHF. CDR3 bases: TGTGCCTGGACAGGTGAGAGCAATCAGCCCCAGCATTTT. Based on the CDR3 plus reference TRBV30 and TRBJ1-5, the full variable domain is SQTIHQWPATLVQPVGSPLSLECTVEGTSNPNLYWYRQAAGRGLQLLFYSVGIGQISSEVPQNLSASRPQDRQFILSSKKLLLSDSGFYLCAWTGESNQPQHFGDGTRLSIL.

The V gene is TRBV29-1, the J gene TRBJ1-2, with a tentative D call TRBD1 (5 bases). The CDR3 is 12 residues long. V was cut by 7 bases and J by 4 bases, with 13 bases left in between. The V gene's germline CDR1 is SQVTM and CDR2 ANQGSEA. CDR3 residues: CSAQGSGYGYTF. The DNA for the CDR3 is TGCAGCGCCCAGGGTAGCGGCTATGGCTACACCTTC.

This clone was seen more than once but under ten times. The chain has TRBV30 and TRBJ1-1, with unresolved D. Germline CDR1 is GTSNPN and CDR2 is SVGIG (reference sequence). V lost 1 base, J lost 11 bases, and 17 bases lay in between. This CDR3 region has 13 residues. Here the CDR3 DNA reads TGTGCCTGGAGTGACAGACATCCCCGAGTCGCTTTCTTT. The encoded protein is CAWSDRHPRVAFF.

The rearrangement uses TRBV9 and TRBJ2-6, with TRBD1 as a possible D gene (5 bases). Germline CDR1 and CDR2: SGDLS and YYNGEE. The CDR3 is 17 amino acids. V lost 2 bases, J lost 4 bases, and 16 bases lay in between. CDR3 sequence (DNA): TGTGCCAGCAGCGTTGGATGGGGCCAGACAGGGGCCAACGTCCTGACTTTC. Residues: CASSVGWGQTGANVLTF.

In its sample, this clone was seen once. The chain recombines TRBV30 with TRBJ2-5; D gene unclear. Germline loops: CDR1 GTSNPN, CDR2 SVGIG (reference sequence). The CDR3 runs 10 residues. The ends were cut back, 5 bases at V and 2 bases at J, with 3 bases in the middle. CDR3 region: CAWAQETQYF. For the CDR3, the DNA is TGTGCCTGGGCGCAAGAGACCCAGTACTTC.

The chain is built from TRBV29-1 and TRBJ1-4; 7 bases match TRBD1. Germline CDR1 is SQVTM and CDR2 is ANQGSEA. The CDR3 runs 13 residues. J was trimmed by 8 bases and V by 4 bases; bases with no gene match: 7. The CDR3 loop reads CSVVGTDLEKLFF. The DNA of the CDR3 is TGCAGCGTTGTTGGGACAGACTTAGAAAAACTGTTTTTT.

This clone came up a few times. This chain joins TRBV11-3 and TRBJ2-1, with 14 bases fitting TRBD2. CDR1 and CDR2 (germline): SGHNT, YENEEA. The ends lost 5 bases at V and 8 bases at J; junction bases unmatched: 8. The CDR3 extends over 16 amino acids. CDR3 region: CASSPGLAGGPDEQFF. The CDR3 nucleotides read TGTGCCAGCAGCCCTGGACTAGCGGGAGGTCCCGATGAGCAGTTCTTC.

This clone appeared a few times. The rearrangement uses TRBV2 and TRBJ2-2; 7 bases match TRBD2. Per germline, CDR1 SNHLY and CDR2 FYNNEI. Losses at the gene ends were 6 bases for V and 6 bases for J; bases not matched to a gene: 7. The CDR3 has 14 residues. Here the CDR3 reads CASRPPGRAGELFF. CDR3 DNA sequence: TGTGCCAGCAGGCCTCCAGGGAGGGCCGGGGAGCTGTTTTTT.

The J gene is TRBJ2-3, the V gene TRBV29-1, with 7 nucleotides matching TRBD2. V shed 3 bases and J 5 bases; nucleotides not matched to a gene: 5. The CDR3 contains 13 residues. The germline CDR1 and CDR2 sequences are SQVTM and ANQGSEA. CDR3 region: CSVDGEGIDTQYF. CDR3 DNA: TGCAGCGTTGACGGGGAGGGTATAGATACGCAGTATTTT.

The chain employs TRBV7-3 and TRBJ2-1, with 7 bases identical to TRBD1. The CDR3 totals 15 residues. Per germline, CDR1 SGHTA and CDR2 FQGTGA. Unmatched junction bases numbered 5, after V lost 6 bases and J lost 0 bases. CDR3 sequence: CASSLGQASYNEQFF. CDR3 bases: TGTGCCAGCAGTTTAGGACAGGCCTCCTACAATGAGCAGTTCTTC.

This clone was detected only a few times. This chain links TRBV29-1 with TRBJ2-2, with D possibly being TRBD2 (5 bases). CDR3 length equals 17 residues. From germline, CDR1 is SQVTM and CDR2 ANQGSEA. V lost 5 bases to trimming and J lost 8 bases, with 27 bases between them. Written as DNA, the CDR3 is TGCAGCGTTTCCATCGGGCCCGGAGGCGTTAAGCGGGGGGAGCTGTTTTTT. It codes for CSVSIGPGGVKRGELFF.

The V call is TRBV7-9, the J call TRBJ2-7; 9 bases line up with TRBD1. The CDR3 loop spans 15 amino acids. CDR1 and CDR2 from the germline V gene are SEHNR and FQNEAQ (reference sequence). V was clipped by 0 bases and J by 5 bases; unmatched bases: 5. The CDR3 reads CASSLARTGVNEQYF. The CDR3 coding sequence is TGTGCCAGCAGCTTAGCCCGGACAGGGGTCAACGAGCAGTACTTC.

The DNA of the CDR3 is TGTGCCAGCAGCCCGGACTCCCGAAACATTCAGTACTTC. Protein product: CASSPDSRNIQYF. The rearrangement uses TRBV6-5 and TRBJ2-4, with D maybe TRBD2 (5 bases). V gave up 6 bases and J gave up 6 bases, with 12 bases separating them. Germline V gene lookup returns CDR1 MNHEY and CDR2 SVGAGI. This CDR3 contains 13 residues.

This clone was seen more than once but under ten times. The rearrangement joins TRBV28 to TRBJ1-5; possibly TRBD1 for D (6 bases). Germline CDR1 is MDHEN and CDR2 is SYDVKM. The CDR3 consists of 12 residues. V was cut by 5 bases and J by 5 bases, with 7 bases left in between. In DNA form, the CDR3 reads TGTGCCAGCAGTAGACAGGATCAGCCCCAGCATTTT. Translated: CASSRQDQPQHF.

This clone has more than one count but fewer than ten. The gene calls are TRBV29-1 and TRBJ2-1, with 7 bases matching TRBD2. CDR1 and CDR2 from the germline V gene are SQVTM and ANQGSEA. There are 15 residues in the CDR3. Trimming took 7 bases from V and 6 from J; bases not matched to a gene: 15. CDR3 region: CSAPREDIWANEQFF. The CDR3 DNA reads as TGCAGCGCCCCACGGGAGGACATTTGGGCCAATGAGCAGTTCTTC.

This clone was counted only a few times. The rearrangement links TRBV29-1 to TRBJ2-7, with 13 bases fitting TRBD2. The CDR3 is 15 residues long. V lost 4 bases to trimming and J lost 1 base; unmatched junction nucleotides: 4. Germline CDR1 reads SQVTM; CDR2 reads ANQGSEA. CDR3 DNA sequence: TGCAGCGTTGGGACTAGCGGGAGTATATCCTACGAGCAGTACTTC. Translating it yields CSVGTSGSISYEQYF.

The gene calls are TRBV18 and TRBJ2-7; tentatively, D is TRBD2 (5 bases). This CDR3 has 13 amino acids. CDR1 is KGHSH and CDR2 is LQKENI in the germline V gene. V was trimmed by 6 bases and J by 5 bases, leaving 14 bases between them. CDR3 sequence reads: CASSVALRDEQYF. The CDR3 nucleotides are TGTGCCAGCTCGGTCGCCCTGAGGGACGAGCAGTACTTC. The full variable domain, with the rest looked up from reference TRBV18 and TRBJ2-7, is NAGVMQNPRHLVRRRGQEARLRCSPMKGHSHVYWYRQLPEEGLKFMVYLQKENIIDESGMPKERFSAEFPKEGPSILRIQQVVRGDSAAYFCASSVALRDEQYFGPGTRLTVT.

The V and J genes are TRBV6-5 and TRBJ2-5; 7 positions match TRBD2. CDR1 and CDR2 (germline): MNHEY, SVGAGI. The CDR3 covers 15 residues. V was clipped by 6 bases and J by 1 base; unmatched bases: 8. The CDR3 bases are TGTGCCAGCAGCCTTATCGGGACTACCCAAGAGACCCAGTACTTC. It is translated as CASSLIGTTQETQYF.

The genes are TRBV2 and TRBJ2-7, with 9 bases identical to TRBD1. The CDR3 has 13 amino acids. CDR1 is SNHLY and CDR2 is FYNNEI in the germline V gene. Trimming cost V 8 bases and J 2 bases; bases outside gene matches: 4. CDR3 region: CASFGTGPYEQYF. In DNA, the CDR3 is TGTGCCAGCTTCGGGACAGGGCCCTACGAGCAGTACTTC.

Only a few counts were recorded for this clone. This sequence joins TRBV30 and TRBJ1-2; 7 bases align to TRBD1. The CDR3 consists of 13 residues. J gave up 8 bases and V 0 bases, and 6 bases lay outside the gene matches. Looked up from germline, CDR1 is GTSNPN and CDR2 is SVGIG (reference sequence). CDR3: CAWSVLTGSGYTF. The CDR3 DNA reads TGTGCCTGGAGTGTACTGACAGGGTCCGGCTACACCTTC.

This clone was seen a few times. This rearrangement joins TRBV14 to TRBJ2-6; D is possibly TRBD2 (6 bases). Trimming cost V 0 bases and J 4 bases, with 16 bases left between them. The CDR3 is 18 amino acids. CDR1 and CDR2 from the germline V gene are SGHDN and FVKESK. CDR3 coding DNA: TGTGCCAGCAGCCAAGATCTAGGTCTAGCGTACGGGGCCAACGTCCTGACTTTC. Its protein is CASSQDLGLAYGANVLTF.

CDR3 region: CASSSFGDTLRTDTQYF. The CDR3, as DNA: TGTGCCAGCAGCTCTTTTGGGGACACCCTCCGCACAGATACGCAGTATTTT. This rearrangement joins TRBV11-1 to TRBJ2-3; D might be TRBD1 (6 bases). The V and J ends lost 4 bases and 1 base respectively, with 18 bases between them. The germline gives CDR1 SGHAT, CDR2 FQDESV (reference sequence). This CDR3 comprises 17 residues.

This clone turned up a few times. This rearrangement joins TRBV2 to TRBJ2-3; 8 bases align to TRBD2. V was pared by 3 bases and J by 6 bases, with 14 bases of the junction left unmatched. The CDR3 consists of 17 residues. CDR1 and CDR2 (germline): SNHLY, FYNNEI. CDR3 sequence: CASSDPVPGRAMDTQYF. CDR3 sequence (DNA): TGTGCCAGCAGTGACCCCGTCCCCGGGAGGGCCATGGATACGCAGTATTTT.

CDR3 nucleotides: TGCGCCAGCAGCCAAGATTGGAGGACGGAAGAGACCCAGTACTTC. Its translation: CASSQDWRTEETQYF. The J gene is TRBJ2-5, the V gene TRBV4-1; perhaps TRBD2 as D (5 bases). Trimming took off 0 bases at V and 3 bases at J, with 11 bases between the two ends. This CDR3 contains 15 residues. The germline CDR1 and CDR2 sequences are MGHRA and YSYEKL.

The rearrangement links TRBV28 to TRBJ1-5; a weak D match, TRBD1 (5 bases). From germline, CDR1 is MDHEN and CDR2 SYDVKM. The CDR3 has 12 amino acids. The V and J ends lost 6 bases and 10 bases respectively, with 13 bases between them. DNA of the CDR3: TGTGCCAGCAGCCACGGGGGACCTCCCCAGCATTTT. Encoded protein: CASSHGGPPQHF.

This clone showed up just a few times. The rearrangement joins TRBV27 to TRBJ1-5; 7 bases agree with TRBD1. The CDR3 covers 15 residues. The J segment lost 2 bases and the V segment lost 6 bases, leaving 7 bases of the junction unmatched. Per germline, CDR1 MNHEY and CDR2 SMNVEV (reference sequence). The CDR3 nucleotides are TGTGCCAGCAGAAGAGGGGGCGGCGGCAATCAGCCCCAGCATTTT. It specifies CASRRGGGGNQPQHF.

This clone appeared a single time. The rearrangement links TRBV4-2 to TRBJ1-4; a possible D gene is TRBD1 (6 bases). The germline gives CDR1 LGHNA, CDR2 YNFKEQ. The V end lost 2 bases, the J end lost 3 bases, and 19 bases lay between the germline ends. This CDR3 spans 18 amino acids. The CDR3 nucleotides are TGTGCCAGCAGCCAACTGACGGACAGTTTAGCGCCTAATGAAAAACTGTTTTTT. This codes for CASSQLTDSLAPNEKLFF.

V usage is TRBV28 and J usage is TRBJ2-3; D might be TRBD2 (5 bases). Germline CDR1 is MDHEN and CDR2 is SYDVKM. This CDR3 is built from 13 residues. Deletions cut 10 bases from V and 4 bases from J, with 15 bases between. This CDR3 is CATHRGTADTQYF. In DNA, the CDR3 is TGTGCCACCCACCGGGGTACTGCAGATACGCAGTATTTT.

The chain couples TRBV5-4 to TRBJ2-7; unclear D gene. V shed 0 bases and J shed 1 base, with 8 bases lying between them. The CDR3 contains 14 residues. The germline CDR1 and CDR2 sequences are SGHNT and YYREEE (reference sequence). CDR3 loop: CASSLEAFSYEQYF. Here the CDR3 DNA reads TGTGCCAGCAGCTTGGAAGCTTTTTCCTACGAGCAGTACTTC.